Listed below are T cell receptor beta chains from one sample, sequenced in a study of blood T cell repertoires in COVID-19. TCRdb keeps only in-frame clones here, not all; method: immunoSEQ multiplex PCR. Of about 260,000 clones in the sample, about 87% are singletons; the top ten hold around 9.1%. The sequencing input was peripheral blood. These TCRs come from a human donor in a cohort sampled during active COVID-19. Each CDR3 is given without its conserved first and last residue.

cdr3_length: 14
v_call: TRBV19
j_call: TRBJ1-2
cdr3_aa: ARNRDISRLGYGYT

cdr3_length: 11
v_call: TRBV7-3
j_call: TRBJ1-2
cdr3_aa: ASSQDRAYGYT

cdr3_length: 16
v_call: TRBV4-3
j_call: TRBJ2-3
cdr3_aa: ASSQDLGLAGGTDTQY

cdr3_length: 15
v_call: TRBV2
j_call: TRBJ2-1
cdr3_aa: ASITTGLPQLYNEQF

cdr3_length: 11
v_call: TRBV29-1
j_call: TRBJ1-5
cdr3_aa: SVQDAGNQPQH

cdr3_length: 17
v_call: TRBV6-2/TRBV6-3
j_call: TRBJ2-5
cdr3_aa: ASSFNVRGGVPLQETQY

cdr3_length: 10
v_call: TRBV5-1
j_call: TRBJ2-7
cdr3_aa: ASSGDRQKQY

cdr3_length: 14
v_call: TRBV15
j_call: TRBJ2-5
cdr3_aa: ATSLRDAGVRETQY

cdr3_length: 12
v_call: TRBV12-5
j_call: TRBJ1-3
cdr3_aa: ASDGMNSGNTIY

cdr3_length: 14
v_call: TRBV16
j_call: TRBJ1-3
cdr3_aa: ASSQRRAGSGNTIY

cdr3_length: 11
v_call: TRBV14
j_call: TRBJ2-7
cdr3_aa: ASSRQKLYEQY

cdr3_length: 14
v_call: TRBV29-1
j_call: TRBJ2-5
cdr3_aa: SVRGLAGAIAETQY

cdr3_length: 12
v_call: TRBV9
j_call: TRBJ2-1
cdr3_aa: ASSVTSGSHEQF

cdr3_length: 13
v_call: TRBV7-6
j_call: TRBJ2-3
cdr3_aa: ASSRQGSGTDTQY

cdr3_length: 17
v_call: TRBV4-2
j_call: TRBJ2-1
cdr3_aa: ASSQERPIGTSGYNEQF

cdr3_length: 12
v_call: TRBV6-5
j_call: TRBJ1-3
cdr3_aa: ASSNGASGNTIY

cdr3_length: 11
v_call: TRBV15
j_call: TRBJ1-1
cdr3_aa: ATSRAVNTEAF

cdr3_length: 12
v_call: TRBV5-1
j_call: TRBJ1-1
cdr3_aa: ASSQLKYHTEAF

cdr3_length: 10
v_call: TRBV27
j_call: TRBJ1-1
cdr3_aa: ASQEARGEAF

cdr3_length: 14
v_call: TRBV4-2
j_call: TRBJ2-2
cdr3_aa: ASSQGQGAKTGELF

cdr3_length: 11
v_call: TRBV6-5
j_call: TRBJ1-2
cdr3_aa: ASRTGNLYGYT

cdr3_length: 16
v_call: TRBV4-3
j_call: TRBJ2-1
cdr3_aa: ASSQDLFPGRPGNEQF

cdr3_length: 14
v_call: TRBV5-8
j_call: TRBJ1-4
cdr3_aa: ASSGKAGLSNEKLF

cdr3_length: 12
v_call: TRBV2
j_call: TRBJ2-3
cdr3_aa: ASRRTGAIDTQY

cdr3_length: 16
v_call: TRBV18
j_call: TRBJ1-2
cdr3_aa: ASSPRVGAETGNYGYT

cdr3_length: 12
v_call: TRBV6-2/TRBV6-3
j_call: TRBJ2-2
cdr3_aa: ASSRQGWSGELF

cdr3_length: 12
v_call: TRBV19
j_call: TRBJ1-5
cdr3_aa: ASTDAGKIQPQH

cdr3_length: 13
v_call: TRBV6-2/TRBV6-3
j_call: TRBJ1-2
cdr3_aa: ASSYGQGSTYGYT

cdr3_length: 13
v_call: TRBV18
j_call: TRBJ2-2
cdr3_aa: ASSRRGAGTGELF

cdr3_length: 14
v_call: TRBV1
j_call: TRBJ2-3
cdr3_aa: TSSHGTSGGTDTQY

cdr3_length: 12
v_call: TRBV2
j_call: TRBJ2-4
cdr3_aa: ASSDLRLANIQY

cdr3_length: 14
v_call: TRBV4-2
j_call: TRBJ2-3
cdr3_aa: ASSQELAGATDTQY

cdr3_length: 14
v_call: TRBV28
j_call: TRBJ1-5
cdr3_aa: ASSPPGQGLNQPQH

cdr3_length: 15
v_call: TRBV5-6
j_call: TRBJ1-3
cdr3_aa: ASSPSPTGAPGNTIY

cdr3_length: 12
v_call: TRBV5-1
j_call: TRBJ2-5
cdr3_aa: ASSGRQGRETQY

cdr3_length: 11
v_call: TRBV19
j_call: TRBJ2-4
cdr3_aa: ASKSRGQNIQY